Sequencing of this T cell receptor beta chain was carried out in a study of long-term antiretroviral therapy in people with HIV. Trimming shortened V by 5 bases and J by 0 bases, and 13 bases separated the two germline ends. The germline gives CDR1 SEHNR, CDR2 FQNEAQ (reference sequence). The CDR3 contains 16 residues. This clone turned up a few times. Version v3.0 of the immunoSEQ assay was performed at survey level. Per-sample sequencing targets were about 40,000-55,000 T-cell genomes. Data came from immunoSEQ multiplex PCR; TCRdb stores just in-frame clones and leaves some out. This sample has 25,000 to 35,000 clones, with about 86% found just once.

The chain carries TRBV7-9 and TRBJ2-2; possibly TRBD1 for D (6 bases). The sequence derives from a young woman with HIV. The source was unsorted PBMCs, collected 0.8 years after starting antiretroviral therapy. This CDR3 is CASSTGGQTNTGELFF. The DNA of the CDR3 is TGTGCCAGCAGCACTGGCGGACAGACGAACACCGGGGAGCTGTTTTTT. Complete variable domain (other parts from reference TRBV7-9 and TRBJ2-2): DTGVSQNPRHKITKRGQNVTFRCDPISEHNRLYWYRQTLGQGPEFLTYFQNEAQLEKSRLLSDRFSAERPKGSFSTLEIQRTEQGDSAMYLCASSTGGQTNTGELFFGEGSRLTVL.